Presented here are 13 T cell receptor beta chains from one specimen sequenced in a study of T-cell reconstitution after alpha-beta-depleted transplantation in children. Unique molecular identifiers were incorporated into the prepared TCRbeta library. One entry per CDR3 protein results from TCRdb running MiXCR on the PCR reads. Here the sample spans about 300,000 distinct CDR3 sequences, about a tenth being singletons. The specimen comprised PBMCs, sampled before TCRalphabeta/CD19-depleted stem cell transplant. The receptors shown here come from a boy less than two years old with acute myeloid leukemia, due to receive a stem cell transplant.

This clonotype was detected a few times. The chain links TRBV7-6 to TRBJ2-4; D possibly uses TRBD1 or TRBD2 (5 bases each). The germline CDR1 and CDR2 sequences are SGHVS and FNYEAQ. CDR3 length: 15 amino acids. The V and J ends lost 0 bases and 8 bases respectively, with 14 bases between them. CDR3 residues: CASSLAARGADIQYF. DNA for the CDR3: TGTGCCAGCAGCTTAGCGGCACGAGGGGCGGACATTCAGTACTTC.

This clonotype was counted many times. V gene TRBV28 combines with J gene TRBJ1-5; possibly TRBD1 for D (5 bases). This CDR3 has 16 amino acids. Between the trimmed V and J ends, which lost 5 bases and 5 bases, there was a span of 19 bases. The germline V gene has CDR1 MDHEN and CDR2 SYDVKM. CDR3 loop: CASSRGVVGLDQPQHF. In DNA, the CDR3 is TGTGCCAGCAGTCGGGGGGTAGTAGGCCTAGATCAGCCCCAGCATTTT.

This clonotype was seen a handful of times. The chain employs TRBV20-1 and TRBJ2-7; D is undetermined. This CDR3 is built from 11 residues. Germline V gene sequence: CDR1 DFQATT, CDR2 SNEGSKA (reference sequence). The CDR3 region is CRATQAYEQYF. The CDR3 region has the DNA TGCAGGGCGACACAAGCCTACGAGCAGTACTTC.

This clonotype turned up a few times. The rearrangement links TRBV13 to TRBJ2-5; weak D call: TRBD2 (6 bases). The ends were cut back, 5 bases at V and 5 bases at J, with 18 bases in the middle. CDR3 length: 15 amino acids. Germline CDR1 reads PRHDT; CDR2 reads FYEKMQ (reference sequence). The CDR3 region is CASSNLRGLRETQYF. The CDR3 DNA is TGTGCCAGCAGCAACCTGCGGGGCCTACGGGAGACCCAGTACTTC.

This clonotype was detected ten times or more. The J gene is TRBJ2-1, the V gene TRBV7-3, with 10 positions matching TRBD2. Germline V gene lookup returns CDR1 SGHTA and CDR2 FQGTGA. The CDR3 runs to 16 residues. The V and J ends lost 4 bases and 7 bases, in that order; junction bases with no gene match: 10. CDR3 DNA sequence: TGTGCCAGCAGCTGGGGACTAGCGCCCCTGGGGAATGAGCAGTTCTTC. Protein: CASSWGLAPLGNEQFF.

This clonotype has at least ten counts. The chain recombines TRBV7-2 with TRBJ1-2, with 7 bases aligning to TRBD1. CDR1 and CDR2 (germline): SGHTA, FQGNSA. V gave up 2 bases and J gave up 8 bases; unmatched junction bases: 11. The CDR3 runs 15 residues. CDR3 sequence: CASSLYRRGQQGYTF. The CDR3 DNA sequence: TGTGCCAGCAGCTTATACCGTCGGGGACAGCAGGGCTACACCTTC. Full variable domain (missing parts from reference TRBV7-2 and TRBJ1-2): GAGVSQSPSNKVTEKGKDVELRCDPISGHTALYWYRQSLGQGLEFLIYFQGNSAPDKSGLPSDRFSAERTGGSVSTLTIQRTQQEDSAVYLCASSLYRRGQQGYTFGSGTRLTVV.

In its sample, this clonotype was seen many times. J is TRBJ1-6 and V is TRBV28; no clear D. CDR3 size: 16 residues. The germline gives CDR1 MDHEN, CDR2 SYDVKM. The V end lost 1 base, the J end lost 4 bases, and 11 bases lay between the germline ends. In nucleotides, the CDR3 is TGTGCCAGCAGTTTATTCGAGACTGTGTATAATTCACCCCTCCACTTT. Translation gives CASSLFETVYNSPLHF.

Turning to this clonotype: Just one base apart from a much larger clone, this may be a read error. The rearrangement links TRBV5-1 to TRBJ2-3; D is uncertain. CDR1 and CDR2 (germline): SGHRS, YFSETQ. The V end was cut by 3 bases, the J end by 8 bases, with 16 bases between. This CDR3 has 14 amino acids. The CDR3: CASSSGRSQGTQYF. CDR3 coding DNA: TGCGCCAGCAGCTCTGGACGAAGTCAAGGTACGCAGTATTTT. The full variable domain, with the rest looked up from reference TRBV5-1 and TRBJ2-3, is KAGVTQTPRYLIKTRGQQVTLSCSPISGHRSVSWYQQTPGQGLQFLFEYFSETQRNKGNFPGRFSGRQFSNSRSEMNVSTLELGDSALYLCASSSGRSQGTQYFGPGTRLTVL.

This clonotype was picked up many times. This sequence joins TRBV28 and TRBJ1-5; no clear D. The germline V gene encodes CDR1 MDHEN and CDR2 SYDVKM. The CDR3 totals 14 residues. Trimming pared 8 bases from V and 6 bases from J, leaving 17 bases between. CDR3 sequence reads: CASLGGGALQPQHF. The CDR3, as DNA: TGTGCCAGCCTGGGTGGAGGCGCTCTTCAGCCCCAGCATTTT.

In its sample, this clonotype was seen many times. V is TRBV29-1 and J is TRBJ2-7; D perhaps matches TRBD2 (6 bases). V shed 5 bases and J shed 4 bases, with 12 bases lying between them. The germline V gene encodes CDR1 SQVTM and CDR2 ANQGSEA. This CDR3 comprises 12 residues. The CDR3 is CSVRLVGYEQYF. The CDR3, as DNA: TGCAGCGTTCGACTAGTTGGGTACGAGCAGTACTTC.

This clonotype was seen at least ten times. The J gene is TRBJ2-7, the V gene TRBV20-1, with D perhaps assigned TRBD1 or TRBD2 (5 bases each). V lost 0 bases and J lost 3, with 12 bases in between. In germline, CDR1 is DFQATT, CDR2 SNEGSKA (reference sequence). The CDR3 spans 14 residues. The CDR3: CSARDRDGLYEQYF. CDR3 coding DNA: TGCAGTGCTAGAGATCGGGACGGCCTCTACGAGCAGTACTTC.

Worth noting for this clonotype: A single base separates this from a much larger clone, so it may be a read error. The chain is built from TRBV27 and TRBJ2-7, with 9 bases identical to TRBD1. Per the germline V gene, CDR1 is MNHEY and CDR2 is SMNVEV (reference sequence). V dropped 5 bases and J dropped 4; count of bases not matched to a gene: 9. This CDR3 has 15 amino acids. The CDR3 sequence is CASSTTGGNSYEQYF. CDR3 DNA: TGTGCCAGCAGTACGACAGGGGGTAACTCATACGAGCAGTACTTC.

The chain combines TRBV7-2 with TRBJ2-2; D is unresolved. V lost 1 base to trimming and J lost 4 bases, with 7 bases between them. The CDR3 has 14 residues. In germline, CDR1 is SGHTA, CDR2 FQGNSA. CDR3 loop: CASSLGETTGELFF. In DNA form, the CDR3 reads TGTGCCAGCAGCTTAGGCGAAACCACCGGGGAGCTGTTTTTT.